A selection of T cell receptor beta chains follows, all from one sample in a study of cytomegalovirus exposure and HLA in healthy donors. Here immunoSEQ multiplex PCR was the method, and the copy in TCRdb shows in-frame clones only, minus some. The repertoire holds about 140,000 clones, with about 91% as singletons. Sequencing was performed on PBMCs. Every receptor here comes from a woman aged 18-29 years in good health and CMV-seropositive. Each CDR3 is given with its conserved first and last residue. The D gene is left open where the match is weak. Size values are once, few and many counts, or a class for expanded clones, and some rows have none.

TGTGCCAGCAGCTCTGGGAGTGCGGGGGCCAACGTCCTGACTTTC | CASSSGSAGANVLTF | TRBV7-8 | - | - | TRBJ2-6
TGTGCCAGCAGGAACCCCCCGGGTCATGAGCAGTTCTTC | CASRNPPGHEQFF | TRBV7-2 | - | - | TRBJ2-1
TGTGCCAGCAGCTTAGGGGCGTACTACGAGCAGTACTTC | CASSLGAYYEQYF | TRBV11-2 | - | - | TRBJ2-7
TGTGCCAGCAGTGAGGGACAGGGAGGTTCACCCCTCCACTTT | CASSEGQGGSPLHF | TRBV6-4 | TRBD1 | few | TRBJ1-6
TGCGCCAGCAGCCAAGAGGGACACTCAGGGGCCAACGTCCTGACTTTC | CASSQEGHSGANVLTF | TRBV4-3 | - | - | TRBJ2-6
TGTGCCAGCAGTACCCGACAGGGGGCGGAGTACGAGCAGTACTTC | CASSTRQGAEYEQYF | TRBV27 | TRBD1 | - | TRBJ2-7
TGTGCCAGCAGTTACCCTGACAGGGTGGGTGAAAAACTGTTTTTT | CASSYPDRVGEKLFF | TRBV6-6 | TRBD1 | - | TRBJ1-4
TGTGCCATCGGTCGGACAGGGGACAGCAATCAGCCCCAGCATTTT | CAIGRTGDSNQPQHF | TRBV10-3 | TRBD1 | - | TRBJ1-5
TGTGCCAGCTCGAACCGCAGGGGTTTTATCGAGACCCAGTACTTC | CASSNRRGFIETQYF | TRBV27 | - | - | TRBJ2-5
TGCAGCGTTGTTGGAGGTAAAGGCTACACCTTC | CSVVGGKGYTF | TRBV29-1 | - | - | TRBJ1-2
TGTGCCAGCAGTTTATCAGCGGGGGGGGATCGGTGGGATAATGAGCAGTTCTTC | CASSLSAGGDRWDNEQFF | TRBV27 | TRBD2 | - | TRBJ2-1
TGTGCCAGCAGCCCCCAGACAGGGAACTCTGGGGCCAACGTCCTGACTTTC | CASSPQTGNSGANVLTF | TRBV7-6 | TRBD1 | - | TRBJ2-6
TGTGCCAGCCGACAGGGGAAGAACACTGAAGCTTTCTTT | CASRQGKNTEAFF | TRBV6-6 | TRBD1 | - | TRBJ1-1
TGCAGCGTTCAGGGCCGGGACAGGGGGCAGGGGACTATGCGGTACACCTTC | CSVQGRDRGQGTMRYTF | TRBV29-1 | TRBD1 | - | TRBJ1-2
TGTGCCACCCTACCCGGCACTGAAGCTTTCTTT | CATLPGTEAFF | TRBV28 | - | - | TRBJ1-1
TGTGCCAGCAGCTCGACAGGGTCAGAGACCCAGTACTTC | CASSSTGSETQYF | TRBV7-2 | TRBD1 | - | TRBJ2-5
TGTGCCAGCAGAACCCCCGGGACAGGGCATGAAGCTTTCTTT | CASRTPGTGHEAFF | TRBV6-5 | TRBD1 | - | TRBJ1-1
TGTGCCAGCAGCCCGGTGGGAGGTCATTCCTACGAGCAGTACTTC | CASSPVGGHSYEQYF | TRBV5-4 | - | - | TRBJ2-7
TGTGCCAGCAGCTTAGATGGTGGCAGGACATTAGACCGTTCACCCCTCCACTTT | CASSLDGGRTLDRSPLHF | TRBV11-2 | - | once | TRBJ1-6
TGTGCCAGCAGCCCAGGACAGGGCGGCGGCTACACCTTC | CASSPGQGGGYTF | TRBV9 | TRBD1 | - | TRBJ1-2
TGTGCCAGCAGCTCTGCGTGGGGACCTAGCGGGTCCCAAGAGACCCAGTACTTC | CASSSAWGPSGSQETQYF | TRBV7-3 | TRBD2 | - | TRBJ2-5
TGTGCCAGCACCAGGGTGGGACAGGGGGTCCCAGAGACCCAGTACTTC | CASTRVGQGVPETQYF | TRBV6-6 | TRBD1 | - | TRBJ2-5
TGTGCCAGCAGTCTCGCTACAGGGGGGAACACTGAAGCTTTCTTT | CASSLATGGNTEAFF | TRBV28 | TRBD1 | once | TRBJ1-1
TGTGCCAGCAGCTTAGGACTAGCGGGAGAAGGAGATACGCAGTATTTT | CASSLGLAGEGDTQYF | TRBV7-3 | TRBD2 | - | TRBJ2-3
TGTGCCAGCAGCTTGGGGGTTTCGGACAGGAACTATGGCTACACCTTC | CASSLGVSDRNYGYTF | TRBV5-6 | TRBD1 | - | TRBJ1-2
TGTGCCAGCAGCTTAGCAGGGATGCGCTACGAGCAGTACTTC | CASSLAGMRYEQYF | TRBV11-2 | - | - | TRBJ2-7
TGCGCCAGCAGCTTGGTCCTCCTAGCGGGAGCTATTGTTGATGAGCAGTTCTTC | CASSLVLLAGAIVDEQFF | TRBV5-1 | TRBD2 | - | TRBJ2-1
TGTGCCAGCAGCTTAGCGCTGGGAGGGGCCTTCAATCAGCCCCAGCATTTT | CASSLALGGAFNQPQHF | TRBV7-9 | - | - | TRBJ1-5
TGCGCCAGCAGTGAGCAACAGGGGGCCGCCAATGAGCAGTTCTTC | CASSEQQGAANEQFF | TRBV10-1 | TRBD1 | once | TRBJ2-1